Each of the 17 T cell receptor beta chains below was sequenced from the same sample in a study of shared clonotypes between healthy human individuals. Method: immunoSEQ multiplex PCR; TCRdb's copy keeps in-frame clones and lacks some. The repertoire includes around 2.5 million clones, 93% of them detected once, and around 0.37% sits in the top ten. The specimen was naive CD4+ T cells from PBMCs. Subset reported: CD45RA+ positively selected. All receptors come from a man aged 18 to 30 in good health. Some clones in this sample may be carry-over from other donors' samples.

The chain joins TRBV5-4 to TRBJ1-2; TRBD1 is a possible D gene (6 bases). The CDR3 is 15 amino acids. CDR1 is SGHNT, CDR2 YYREEE, per germline (reference sequence). V lost 0 bases and J 4 bases, leaving 13 bases between the germline ends. CDR3 DNA sequence: TGTGCCAGCAGCTTGGCTGAGAGGGGGTCCTATGGCTACACCTTC. This translates into CASSLAERGSYGYTF.

This chain uses TRBV28 with TRBJ1-3; 12 nucleotides match TRBD1. From germline, CDR1 is MDHEN and CDR2 SYDVKM. V shed 8 bases and J 1 base; nucleotides not matched to a gene: 12. This CDR3 has 18 residues. CDR3 nucleotide sequence: TGTGCCAGCGTACCGAGCCCGGGACAGGGGGCTTCTGGAAACACCATATATTTT. It is translated as CASVPSPGQGASGNTIYF.

The chain has TRBV7-2 and TRBJ2-3, with 15 bases lining up with TRBD2. This CDR3 contains 17 residues. The germline gives CDR1 SGHTA, CDR2 FQGNSA. The V segment lost 1 base and the J segment 8 bases; nucleotides outside the gene matches: 7. The CDR3 sequence: CASSLGTSGRAGGTQYF. The CDR3 DNA follows: TGTGCCAGCAGCTTAGGGACTAGCGGGAGGGCGGGCGGTACGCAGTATTTT.

This clone was observed once. The rearrangement links TRBV2 to TRBJ1-5; no definite D call. Deletions cut 5 bases from V and 1 base from J, with 12 bases between. The CDR3 is made up of 15 amino acids. CDR1 and CDR2 (germline): SNHLY, FYNNEI. The chain's CDR3 is CASSPPGSSNQPQHF. CDR3 nucleotide sequence: TGTGCCAGCAGTCCCCCCGGGAGCAGCAATCAGCCCCAGCATTTT.

This clone was detected once. The chain combines TRBV11-1 with TRBJ2-1; 11 bases line up with TRBD2. Germline CDR1 and CDR2: SGHAT and FQDESV (reference sequence). This CDR3 spans 17 amino acids. Trimming took 2 bases from V and 7 from J; bases not matched to a gene: 10. This CDR3 is CASSLSRLAGGRNEQFF. In nucleotides, the CDR3 is TGTGCCAGCAGCTTAAGCCGCCTAGCGGGAGGTAGGAATGAGCAGTTCTTC.

With regard to this clone: Other DNA sequences within the sample encode an identical CDR3. V usage is TRBV28 and J usage is TRBJ1-2, with a weak D call TRBD1 (5 bases). The CDR3 contains 14 residues. The V end was cut by 4 bases, the J end by 4 bases, with 13 bases between. The germline V gene has CDR1 MDHEN and CDR2 SYDVKM. CDR3 amino acids: CASSSPGTGYGYTF. The CDR3 region has the DNA TGTGCCAGCAGTTCCCCAGGGACGGGCTATGGCTACACCTTC.

V gene TRBV11-1 combines with J gene TRBJ2-7; TRBD1 is a possible D gene (6 bases). Germline-derived CDR1 and CDR2 are SGHAT and FQDESV (reference sequence). The length of the CDR3 is 16 residues. V lost 1 base, J lost 2 bases, and 15 bases lay in between. The CDR3 is CASSLGAGQRAYEQYF. Here the CDR3 DNA reads TGTGCCAGCAGCTTAGGGGCCGGACAGAGAGCCTACGAGCAGTACTTC.

This chain joins TRBV7-2 and TRBJ2-5; the D is unclear. CDR1 and CDR2 (germline): SGHTA, FQGNSA. The germline V and J ends were trimmed by 0 bases and 0 bases, with 5 bases remaining between them. The CDR3 loop spans 14 amino acids. In DNA form, the CDR3 reads TGTGCCAGCAGCTTAGCCCAGAACCAAGAGACCCAGTACTTC. Residues: CASSLAQNQETQYF.

This chain connects TRBV19 to TRBJ2-7; D remains unclear. From germline, CDR1 is LNHDA and CDR2 SQIVND (reference sequence). The CDR3 length is 13 residues. The V end lost 3 bases, the J end lost 3 bases, and 9 bases lay between the germline ends. The CDR3 sequence is CASSIKPRYEQYF. In nucleotides, the CDR3 is TGTGCCAGTAGTATTAAGCCCCGCTACGAGCAGTACTTC.

The chain has TRBV7-2 and TRBJ1-1; D is uncertain. The V and J ends lost 3 bases and 11 bases respectively, with 13 bases between them. Germline V CDR1 and CDR2: SGHTA, FQGNSA. The CDR3 has 12 residues. CDR3 nucleotide sequence: TGTGCCAGCAGCTTGGATCGAGCCAGCGCTTTCTTT. As protein: CASSLDRASAFF.

The gene calls are TRBV5-6 and TRBJ2-1, with 8 bases fitting TRBD1. CDR3 length: 16 residues. V was clipped by 1 base and J by 3 bases; unmatched bases: 6. Germline CDR1 reads SGHDT; CDR2 reads YYEEEE. CDR3 region: CASSLLLDRGYNEQFF. The CDR3 DNA follows: TGTGCCAGCAGCTTGTTGTTAGACAGGGGCTACAATGAGCAGTTCTTC.

This chain connects TRBV29-1 to TRBJ2-1, with D possibly being TRBD2 (7 bases). The V end lost 6 bases, the J end lost 3 bases, and 21 bases lay between the germline ends. The germline gives CDR1 SQVTM, CDR2 ANQGSEA. This CDR3 is built from 16 residues. The CDR3 here is CSVPRGGGEGYNEQFF. In nucleotides, the CDR3 is TGCAGCGTACCCCGGGGAGGGGGAGAGGGCTACAATGAGCAGTTCTTC.

This chain uses TRBV6-1 with TRBJ1-2; D is perhaps TRBD1 (5 bases). Trimming pared 1 base from V and 5 bases from J, leaving 14 bases between. Germline V gives CDR1 MNHNS, CDR2 SASEGT. This CDR3 is built from 15 residues. The CDR3 region is CASSEVGGGAYGYTF. Here the CDR3 DNA reads TGTGCCAGCAGTGAAGTCGGGGGAGGAGCTTATGGCTACACCTTC.

The chain recombines TRBV23-1 with TRBJ2-1; D is perhaps TRBD1 or TRBD2 (6 bases each). TRBV23-1 is marked as an open reading frame, function uncertain. This CDR3 has 17 residues. Trimming took 2 bases from V and 7 from J, leaving 21 bases between them. This CDR3 reads CASSQGGLGRPRNEQFF. The DNA for the CDR3 is TGCGCCAGCAGTCAAGGGGGGCTAGGGCGTCCTCGGAATGAGCAGTTCTTC.

This chain joins TRBV20-1 and TRBJ2-5; D is unclear. CDR3 length: 11 residues. From germline, CDR1 is DFQATT and CDR2 SNEGSKA (reference sequence). V was cut by 5 bases and J by 3 bases, with 7 bases left in between. The CDR3: CSAPREETQYF. The CDR3 nucleotides read TGCAGTGCTCCCCGGGAAGAGACCCAGTACTTC.

The rearrangement joins TRBV6-5 to TRBJ2-1, with D tentatively TRBD1 (6 bases). The CDR3 covers 15 residues. CDR1 and CDR2 (germline): MNHEY, SVGAGI. Trimming took off 5 bases at V and 7 bases at J, with 18 bases between the two ends. The DNA of the CDR3 is TGTGCCAGCAGTCCCCAGGGGACCGGGTGGAATGAGCAGTTCTTC. It specifies CASSPQGTGWNEQFF.

This chain uses TRBV6-4 with TRBJ2-5; 7 bases line up with TRBD2. The CDR3 loop spans 15 amino acids. CDR1 is MRHNA and CDR2 is SNTAGT in the germline V gene. The junction had 10 bases not matched to a gene; V was cut back by 8 bases and J by 1 base. CDR3 loop: CASLRVAGPQETQYF. In DNA, the CDR3 is TGTGCCAGCCTTAGGGTAGCGGGCCCCCAAGAGACCCAGTACTTC.